This T cell receptor (beta chain) was documented in a study of blood T cell repertoires in COVID-19. Assay: immunoSEQ multiplex PCR; the TCRdb copy retains only in-frame clones and omits some. Of 210,000 or so clones listed, around 86% are singletons. This sequence was found in a man between 35 and 55 years old with acute or convalescent COVID-19. Sequenced sample: peripheral blood.

The CDR3 sequence is CASSPSGDITYEQYF. As DNA, the CDR3 is TGTGCCAGCTCACCAAGCGGGGACATCACCTACGAGCAGTACTTC. The V gene is TRBV18, the J gene TRBJ2-7, with D maybe TRBD2 (7 bases). The CDR3 extends over 15 amino acids. Trimming took off 2 bases at V and 2 bases at J, with 13 bases between the two ends. CDR1 is KGHSH and CDR2 is LQKENI in the germline V gene.